This T cell receptor beta chain was captured by sequencing in a study of shared clonotypes between healthy human individuals. This CDR3 has 14 residues. V was cut by 5 bases and J by 0 bases, with 8 bases left in between. CDR1 MNHEY and CDR2 SVGAGI come from the germline V gene. Profiled with immunoSEQ multiplex PCR; TCRdb holds only in-frame clones, not every one. In the table there are 2.3 million or so clones, approximately 93% of which are singletons. This TCR was recovered from a man aged 18 to 29 in good health. Some clones in this sample may be carry-over from other donors' samples. V usage is TRBV6-5 and J usage is TRBJ2-1; D may be TRBD2 (6 bases). Sequencing input: naive CD4+ T cells from PBMCs. As for subset: CD45RA+ positively selected. DNA for the CDR3: TGTGCCAGCAGTATCGGGAGCTCCTACAATGAGCAGTTCTTC. This gives the protein CASSIGSSYNEQFF.